This passage covers 26 T cell receptor beta chains from one sample sequenced in a study of OX40 agonist ivuxolimab in advanced cancers. Sequencing used immunoSEQ multiplex PCR; TCRdb keeps in-frame clones, though not all of them. The sample has some 40,000 clones, around 80% seen once. The source material was CD4+ or CD8+ T cells sorted from blood, sampled in a trial of the OX40 agonist ivuxolimab. The receptor set was obtained from an adult with an advanced solid tumor such as melanoma, head and neck, liver or kidney cancer.

The chain links TRBV27 to TRBJ2-1; 9 nucleotides agree with TRBD2. Germline CDR1 reads MNHEY; CDR2 reads SMNVEV (reference sequence). The CDR3 contains 14 residues. The ends lost 5 bases at V and 8 bases at J; junction bases unmatched: 7. DNA for the CDR3: TGTGCCAGCAGTCGGGGCGGGGGGGCCTATGAGCAGTTCTTC. Protein product: CASSRGGGAYEQFF.

V and J are TRBV2 and TRBJ2-6, with unresolved D. Germline values: CDR1 SNHLY, CDR2 FYNNEI. The CDR3 has 15 amino acids. V was clipped by 4 bases and J by 0 bases, with 7 bases between them. The CDR3 region is CASSGHHSGANVLTF. The CDR3 DNA sequence: TGTGCCAGCAGTGGTCACCACTCTGGGGCCAACGTCCTGACTTTC.

The chain links TRBV14 to TRBJ1-1, with 10 bases identical to TRBD1. CDR3 length equals 13 residues. The ends lost 4 bases at V and 4 bases at J; junction bases unmatched: 0. The germline V gene encodes CDR1 SGHDN and CDR2 FVKESK. In nucleotides, the CDR3 is TGTGCCAGCAGCCGGACAGGGGGCACTGAAGCTTTCTTT. Its translation is CASSRTGGTEAFF.

The chain is built from TRBV6-5 and TRBJ1-5; 8 bases fit TRBD1. The CDR3 sequence is 15 residues long. With 4 bases clipped from V and 1 base from J, the junction kept 3 bases outside the gene matches. Germline V CDR1 and CDR2: MNHEY, SVGAGI. In DNA, the CDR3 is TGTGCCAGCAGTTCTCGGACAGGGAGCAATCAGCCCCAGCATTTT. Translation gives CASSSRTGSNQPQHF.

The chain uses TRBV19 and TRBJ2-1; 10 bases fit TRBD2. The germline CDR1 and CDR2 sequences are LNHDA and SQIVND (reference sequence). The CDR3 extends over 15 amino acids. Germline trimming cut 3 bases from V and 8 bases from J; bases unmatched to any gene: 7. In nucleotides, the CDR3 is TGTGCCAGTAGTATGGGGAGCGGGAGGGATCATGAGCAGTTCTTC. It specifies CASSMGSGRDHEQFF.

There are a few counts of this clone. The chain joins TRBV2 to TRBJ1-5; the D gene is possibly TRBD1 (5 bases). CDR3 length: 13 amino acids. V dropped 3 bases and J dropped 7 bases, with 10 bases sitting between them. CDR1 and CDR2 from the germline V gene are SNHLY and FYNNEI. CDR3 bases: TGTGCCAGCAGTGACGAGGGGCAACAGCCCCAGCATTTT. This translates into CASSDEGQQPQHF. Using reference TRBV2 and TRBJ1-5 for the parts outside the CDR3, the full variable domain is EPEVTQTPSHQVTQMGQEVILRCVPISNHLYFYWYRQILGQKVEFLVSFYNNEISEKSEIFDDQFSVERPDGSNFTLKIRSTKLEDSAMYFCASSDEGQQPQHFGDGTRLSIL.

The chain carries TRBV5-6 and TRBJ2-7, with D uncertain. Trimming stripped 0 bases from V and 6 bases from J, with 13 bases between. Germline values: CDR1 SGHDT, CDR2 YYEEEE. The CDR3 consists of 14 residues. The CDR3 nucleotides read TGTGCCAGCAGCTTGGGGGTCAAGTTCGCCGAGCAGTACTTC. Protein sequence: CASSLGVKFAEQYF.

This chain connects TRBV4-1 to TRBJ2-5; no clear D gene. The J call is in doubt because the DNA end fits TRBJ2-7 better. The germline CDR1 and CDR2 sequences are MGHRA and YSYEKL. This CDR3 has 13 amino acids. Here the CDR3 DNA reads TGCGCCAGCAGCGGCCAGTTCCCCTACGAGCAGTACTTC. Its protein is CASSGQFPYEQYF.

In the case of this clone: The missing conserved phenylalanine or tryptophan at the end of this CDR3 makes a read error likely. The chain uses TRBV2 and TRBJ1-2, with D maybe TRBD1 (5 bases). The germline V gene encodes CDR1 SNHLY and CDR2 FYNNEI. V gave up 2 bases and J gave up 3 bases, with 10 bases separating them. The CDR3 has 14 residues. CDR3 protein: CASSEWGDYYGYTS. The CDR3 DNA sequence: TGTGCCAGCAGTGAATGGGGGGATTACTATGGCTACACCTCC.

This chain connects TRBV7-2 to TRBJ1-2; TRBD1 might be the D (5 bases). Trimming removed 1 base from V and 7 bases from J, with 10 bases in between. This CDR3 has 13 residues. Germline assignment: CDR1 SGHTA and CDR2 FQGNSA. CDR3 sequence (DNA): TGTGCCAGCAGCTTAGTGACAGAGGGTGGCTACACCTTC. As protein: CASSLVTEGGYTF.

CDR3 nucleotides: TGCAGCGTGACACGGGGACAGGGGATTAACGAGCAGTACTTC. Translating gives CSVTRGQGINEQYF. V and J are TRBV29-1 and TRBJ2-7; 10 bases match TRBD1. Looked up from germline, CDR1 is SQVTM and CDR2 is ANQGSEA. The length of the CDR3 is 14 residues. V dropped 6 bases and J dropped 5; count of bases not matched to a gene: 10.

The J gene is TRBJ2-1, the V gene TRBV29-1, with a weak D call TRBD2 (5 bases). The CDR3 has 13 residues. V shed 7 bases and J shed 0 bases, with 10 bases lying between them. Germline V gives CDR1 SQVTM, CDR2 ANQGSEA. The DNA for the CDR3 is TGCAGCGCCCGCGGGTCCTCCTACAATGAGCAGTTCTTC. Translated, it gives CSARGSSYNEQFF.

The rearrangement links TRBV19 to TRBJ2-7, with D perhaps given as TRBD1 or TRBD2 (5 bases each). V was clipped by 6 bases and J by 2 bases, with 17 bases between them. This CDR3 has 15 residues. Germline values: CDR1 LNHDA, CDR2 SQIVND (reference sequence). Here the CDR3 DNA reads TGTGCCAGTAGATCCGGCCAGGGACGAACCTACGAGCAGTACTTC. It codes for CASRSGQGRTYEQYF.

The rearrangement joins TRBV5-4 to TRBJ1-1; D is ambiguous. This CDR3 is built from 13 residues. The ends were cut back, 1 base at V and 2 bases at J, with 6 bases in the middle. Germline CDR1 reads SGHNT; CDR2 reads YYREEE (reference sequence). In nucleotides, the CDR3 is TGTGCCAGCAGCTTGTCGATAAACACTGAAGCTTTCTTT. Protein: CASSLSINTEAFF.

V is TRBV4-3 and J is TRBJ2-1; 8 bases map to TRBD2. J gave up 8 bases and V 0 bases, and 15 bases lay outside the gene matches. Germline V gene data show CDR1 as LGHNA and CDR2 as YSLEER. The CDR3 sequence is 18 residues long. The CDR3 loop is CASSQDLNGGAESDEQFF. CDR3 DNA: TGCGCCAGCAGCCAAGATCTAAACGGGGGGGCTGAATCCGATGAGCAGTTCTTC.

CDR3 region: CASSPLAGGPPDTQYF. The CDR3 bases are TGTGCCAGCAGTCCGTTAGCGGGAGGGCCCCCAGATACGCAGTATTTT. The chain joins TRBV28 to TRBJ2-3, with 11 nucleotides matching TRBD2. V dropped 5 bases and J dropped 4; count of bases not matched to a gene: 8. CDR3 length: 16 amino acids. The germline gives CDR1 MDHEN, CDR2 SYDVKM. Using reference TRBV28 and TRBJ2-3 for the parts outside the CDR3, the full variable domain is DVKVTQSSRYLVKRTGEKVFLECVQDMDHENMFWYRQDPGLGLRLIYFSYDVKMKEKGDIPEGYSVSREKKERFSLILESASTNQTSMYLCASSPLAGGPPDTQYFGPGTRLTVL.

The J gene is TRBJ1-3, the V gene TRBV5-5; D may be TRBD1 (6 bases). Trimming cost V 0 bases and J 4 bases, with 17 bases left between them. The V gene's germline CDR1 is SGHKS and CDR2 YYEKEE (reference sequence). The CDR3 loop spans 17 amino acids. As DNA, the CDR3 is TGTGCCAGCAGCTTGGCCGGGGGCAGGGCTTTAGGAAACACCATATATTTT. It is translated as CASSLAGGRALGNTIYF.

The rearrangement joins TRBV9 to TRBJ2-1, with D uncertain. The CDR3 is 15 residues long. V lost 0 bases to trimming and J lost 1 base, with 8 bases between them. Germline lookup yields CDR1 SGDLS and CDR2 YYNGEE. CDR3 DNA sequence: TGTGCCAGCAGCGTAGAATGGGCTTCCTACAATGAGCAGTTCTTC. Its protein is CASSVEWASYNEQFF.

V is TRBV9 and J is TRBJ2-5; maybe TRBD2 (6 bases). The J call may not be correct, given that the DNA end is closer to TRBJ2-7. The V gene's germline CDR1 is SGDLS and CDR2 YYNGEE. The CDR3 length is 15 residues. In DNA, the CDR3 is TGTGCCAGCAGCGTAGACGGGACTCACCTATACGAGCAGTACTTC. It encodes CASSVDGTHLYEQYF.

CDR3 loop: CASSSDRGDGVFDLWGFWSTEAFF. The DNA for the CDR3 is TGTGCCAGTAGTTCGGACCGAGGAGACGGAGTATTTGATCTCTGGGGCTTCTGGAGCACTGAAGCTTTCTTT. V usage is TRBV19 and J usage is TRBJ1-1; D perhaps matches TRBD1 (5 bases). CDR1 LNHDA and CDR2 SQIVND come from the germline V gene (reference sequence). Trimming took 5 bases from V and 4 from J, leaving 44 bases between them. The CDR3 length is 24 residues.

This chain joins TRBV5-8 and TRBJ1-3; D might be TRBD1 (6 bases). Trimming left V 5 bases short and J 0 bases short, with 9 bases between. The CDR3 consists of 14 residues. The V gene's germline CDR1 is SGHTS and CDR2 YDEGEE. This CDR3 is CASRLGGSGNTIYF. The CDR3 nucleotides read TGTGCCAGCAGATTAGGGGGCTCTGGAAACACCATATATTTT. The whole variable domain, filled in from reference TRBV5-8 and TRBJ1-3, reads EAGVTQSPTHLIKTRGQQATLRCSPISGHTSVYWYQQALGLGLQFLLWYDEGEERNRGNFPPRFSGRQFPNYSSELNVNALELEDSALYLCASRLGGSGNTIYFGEGSWLTVV.

The V call is TRBV2, the J call TRBJ1-5, with no clear D. The V gene lost 5 bases and the J gene lost 0 bases, with 14 bases spanning the gap. There are 16 residues in the CDR3. Germline V CDR1 and CDR2: SNHLY, FYNNEI. DNA of the CDR3: TGTGCCAGCAGTCGGAACGTCCAAGATAGCAATCAGCCCCAGCATTTT. Protein product: CASSRNVQDSNQPQHF.

The rearrangement uses TRBV30 and TRBJ2-3; 7 bases are a match to TRBD2. The CDR3 has 15 residues. Germline values: CDR1 GTSNPN, CDR2 SVGIG (reference sequence). Losses at the gene ends were 0 bases for V and 5 bases for J; bases not matched to a gene: 8. In DNA form, the CDR3 reads TGTGCCTGGAGTGTACCCGGGAGGCAAGGAGATACGCAGTATTTT. Its protein is CAWSVPGRQGDTQYF.

This chain links TRBV11-2 with TRBJ2-3; TRBD2 agrees at 10 bases. Germline CDR1 SGHAT, CDR2 FQNNGV. The CDR3 loop spans 18 amino acids. J gave up 2 bases and V 4 bases, and 12 bases lay outside the gene matches. As DNA, the CDR3 is TGTGCCAGCAGCTCAGTAGGATTAGCGGGGGGAAACACAGATACGCAGTATTTT. Its translation: CASSSVGLAGGNTDTQYF.

The gene calls are TRBV5-4 and TRBJ2-7; 7 nucleotides agree with TRBD1. CDR3 length equals 16 residues. The V and J ends lost 0 bases and 4 bases, in that order; junction bases with no gene match: 10. Germline CDR1 and CDR2: SGHNT and YYREEE (reference sequence). CDR3 protein: CASSLGTGVNVYEQYF. The CDR3 DNA sequence: TGTGCCAGCAGCTTGGGAACAGGGGTAAATGTGTACGAGCAGTACTTC.

The CDR3 loop is CASRGLDGRNQPQHF. Written as DNA, the CDR3 is TGTGCCAGCAGGGGTTTGGACGGCAGAAATCAGCCCCAGCATTTT. The chain joins TRBV2 to TRBJ1-5; D unresolved. The CDR3 runs to 15 residues. V lost 6 bases, J lost 4 bases, and 16 bases lay in between. The germline V gene encodes CDR1 SNHLY and CDR2 FYNNEI.